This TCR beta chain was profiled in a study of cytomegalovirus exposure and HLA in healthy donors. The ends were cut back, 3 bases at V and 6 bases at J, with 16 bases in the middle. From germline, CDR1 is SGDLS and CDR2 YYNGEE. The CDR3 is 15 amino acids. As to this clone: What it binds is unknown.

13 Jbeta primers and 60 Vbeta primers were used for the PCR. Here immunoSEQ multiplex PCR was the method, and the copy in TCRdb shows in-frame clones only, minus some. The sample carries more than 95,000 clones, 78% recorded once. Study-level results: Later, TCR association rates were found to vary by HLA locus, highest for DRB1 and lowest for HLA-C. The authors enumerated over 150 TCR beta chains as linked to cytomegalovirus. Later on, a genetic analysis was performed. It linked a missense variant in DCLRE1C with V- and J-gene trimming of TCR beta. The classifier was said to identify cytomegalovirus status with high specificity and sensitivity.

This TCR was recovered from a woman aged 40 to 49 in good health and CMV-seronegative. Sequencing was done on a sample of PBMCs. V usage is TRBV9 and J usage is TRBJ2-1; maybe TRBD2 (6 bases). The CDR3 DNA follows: TGTGCCAGCAGCGAGAGGGACTCCCCCGGCAATGAGCAGTTCTTC. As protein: CASSERDSPGNEQFF.